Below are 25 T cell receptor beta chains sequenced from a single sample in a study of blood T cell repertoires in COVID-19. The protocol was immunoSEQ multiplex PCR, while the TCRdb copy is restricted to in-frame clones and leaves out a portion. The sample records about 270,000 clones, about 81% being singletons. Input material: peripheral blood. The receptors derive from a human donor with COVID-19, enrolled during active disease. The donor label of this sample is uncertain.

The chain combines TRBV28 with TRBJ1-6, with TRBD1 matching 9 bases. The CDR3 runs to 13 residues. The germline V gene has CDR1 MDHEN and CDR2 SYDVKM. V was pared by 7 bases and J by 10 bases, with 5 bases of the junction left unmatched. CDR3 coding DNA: TGTGCCAGCAACCGGGACAGGGACTCACCCCTCCACTTT. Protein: CASNRDRDSPLHF.

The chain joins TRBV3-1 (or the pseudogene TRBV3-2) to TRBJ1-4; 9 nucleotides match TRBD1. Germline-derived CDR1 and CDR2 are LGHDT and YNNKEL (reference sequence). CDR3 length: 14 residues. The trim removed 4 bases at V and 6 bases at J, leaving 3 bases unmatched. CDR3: CASSPRDRDEKLFF. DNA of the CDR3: TGTGCCAGCAGCCCCCGGGACAGGGATGAAAAACTGTTTTTT.

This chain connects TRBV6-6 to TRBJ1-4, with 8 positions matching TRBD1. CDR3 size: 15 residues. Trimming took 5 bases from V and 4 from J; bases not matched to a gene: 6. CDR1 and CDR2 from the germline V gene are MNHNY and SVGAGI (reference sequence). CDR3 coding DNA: TGTGCCAGCAGTCGCGGACAGGGCATTAATGAAAAACTGTTTTTT. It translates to CASSRGQGINEKLFF.

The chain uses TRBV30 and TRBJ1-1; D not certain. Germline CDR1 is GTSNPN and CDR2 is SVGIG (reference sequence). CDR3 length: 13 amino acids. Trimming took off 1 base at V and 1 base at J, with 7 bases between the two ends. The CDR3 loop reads CAWSGRRNTEAFF. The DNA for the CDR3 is TGTGCCTGGAGTGGTCGGAGGAACACTGAAGCTTTCTTT. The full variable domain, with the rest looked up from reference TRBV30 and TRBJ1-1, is SQTIHQWPATLVQPVGSPLSLECTVEGTSNPNLYWYRQAAGRGLQLLFYSVGIGQISSEVPQNLSASRPQDRQFILSSKKLLLSDSGFYLCAWSGRRNTEAFFGQGTRLTVV.

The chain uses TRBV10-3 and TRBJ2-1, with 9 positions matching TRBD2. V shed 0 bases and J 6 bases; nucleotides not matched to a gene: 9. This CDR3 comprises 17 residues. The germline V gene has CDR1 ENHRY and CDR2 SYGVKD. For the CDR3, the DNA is TGTGCCATCAGTGAGTCGCTCGGCGGGAGGGGGGCCAATGAGCAGTTCTTC. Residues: CAISESLGGRGANEQFF.

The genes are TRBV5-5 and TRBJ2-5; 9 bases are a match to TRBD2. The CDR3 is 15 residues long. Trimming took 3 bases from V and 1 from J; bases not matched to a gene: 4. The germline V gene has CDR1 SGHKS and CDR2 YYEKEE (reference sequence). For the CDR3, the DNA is TGTGCCAGCAGCTGGCTAGCGGGACGCCAAGAGACCCAGTACTTC. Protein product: CASSWLAGRQETQYF.

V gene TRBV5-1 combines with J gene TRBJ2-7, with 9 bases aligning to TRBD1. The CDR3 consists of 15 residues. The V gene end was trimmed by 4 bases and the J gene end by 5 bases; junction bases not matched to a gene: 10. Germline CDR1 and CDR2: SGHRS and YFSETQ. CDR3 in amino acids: CASSVNLDRGHEQYF. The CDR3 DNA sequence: TGCGCCAGCAGCGTGAATCTGGACAGGGGCCACGAGCAGTACTTC.

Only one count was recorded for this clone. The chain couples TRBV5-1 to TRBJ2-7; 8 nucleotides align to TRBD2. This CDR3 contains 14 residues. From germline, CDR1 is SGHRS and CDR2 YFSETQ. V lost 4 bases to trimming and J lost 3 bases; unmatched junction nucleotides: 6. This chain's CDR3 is CASSRLATSYEQYF. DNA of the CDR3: TGCGCCAGCAGCCGACTAGCGACAAGCTACGAGCAGTACTTC. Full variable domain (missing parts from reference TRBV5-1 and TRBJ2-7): KAGVTQTPRYLIKTRGQQVTLSCSPISGHRSVSWYQQTPGQGLQFLFEYFSETQRNKGNFPGRFSGRQFSNSRSEMNVSTLELGDSALYLCASSRLATSYEQYFGPGTRLTVT.

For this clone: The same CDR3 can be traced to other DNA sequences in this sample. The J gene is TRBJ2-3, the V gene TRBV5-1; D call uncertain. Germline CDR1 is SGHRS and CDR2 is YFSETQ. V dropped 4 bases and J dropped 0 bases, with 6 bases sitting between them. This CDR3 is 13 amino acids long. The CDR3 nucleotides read TGCGCCAGCAGCGTGACAAGCACAGATACGCAGTATTTT. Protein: CASSVTSTDTQYF.

The DNA for the CDR3 is TGTGCCAGCAGCCTAGTTTCAGCCAAAAACATTCAGTACTTC. It specifies CASSLVSAKNIQYF. The chain combines TRBV5-4 with TRBJ2-4, with D unclear. The V gene lost 4 bases and the J gene lost 0 bases, with 8 bases spanning the gap. From germline, CDR1 is SGHNT and CDR2 YYREEE (reference sequence). This CDR3 region has 14 residues.

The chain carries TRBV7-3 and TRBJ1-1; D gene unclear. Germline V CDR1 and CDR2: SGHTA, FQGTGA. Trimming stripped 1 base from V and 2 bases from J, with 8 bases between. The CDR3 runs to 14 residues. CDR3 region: CASSLMATNTEAFF. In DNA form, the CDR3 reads TGTGCCAGCAGCTTAATGGCCACAAACACTGAAGCTTTCTTT.

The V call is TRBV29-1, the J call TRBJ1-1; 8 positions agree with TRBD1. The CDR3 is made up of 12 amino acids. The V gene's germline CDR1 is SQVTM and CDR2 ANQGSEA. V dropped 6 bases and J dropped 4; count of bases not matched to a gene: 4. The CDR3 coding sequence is TGCAGCGTCCGGACAGGGATCACTGAAGCTTTCTTT. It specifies CSVRTGITEAFF. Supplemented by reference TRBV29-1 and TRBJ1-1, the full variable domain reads SAVISQKPSRDICQRGTSLTIQCQVDSQVTMMFWYRQQPGQSLTLIATANQGSEATYESGFVIDKFPISRPNLTFSTLTVSNMSPEDSSIYLCSVRTGITEAFFGQGTRLTVV.

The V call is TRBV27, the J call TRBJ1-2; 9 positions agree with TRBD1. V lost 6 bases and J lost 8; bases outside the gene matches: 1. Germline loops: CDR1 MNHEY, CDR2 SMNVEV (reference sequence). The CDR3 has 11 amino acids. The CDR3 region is CASRGQGGYTF. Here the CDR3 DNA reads TGTGCCAGCAGAGGACAGGGGGGCTACACCTTC.

The CDR3: CASMGQGIYGYTF. The CDR3 region has the DNA TGTGCCAGCATGGGACAGGGCATCTATGGCTACACCTTC. This chain joins TRBV6-5 and TRBJ1-2; 9 bases are a match to TRBD1. Germline lookup yields CDR1 MNHEY and CDR2 SVGAGI. The ends lost 7 bases at V and 4 bases at J; junction bases unmatched: 4. This CDR3 spans 13 amino acids.

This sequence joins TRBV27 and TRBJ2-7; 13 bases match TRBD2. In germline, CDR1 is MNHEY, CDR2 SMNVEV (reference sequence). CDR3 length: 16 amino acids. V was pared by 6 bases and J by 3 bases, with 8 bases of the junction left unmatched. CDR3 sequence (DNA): TGTGCCAGCAGCCGCGGACTAGCGGGAGTTAGCTACGAGCAGTACTTC. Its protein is CASSRGLAGVSYEQYF.

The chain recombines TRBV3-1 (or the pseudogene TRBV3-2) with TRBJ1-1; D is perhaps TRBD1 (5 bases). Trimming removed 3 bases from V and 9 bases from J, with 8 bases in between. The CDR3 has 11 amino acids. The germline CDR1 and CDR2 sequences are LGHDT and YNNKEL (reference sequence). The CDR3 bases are TGTGCCAGCAGCCAGCAGGGTAAAGCTTTCTTT. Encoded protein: CASSQQGKAFF.

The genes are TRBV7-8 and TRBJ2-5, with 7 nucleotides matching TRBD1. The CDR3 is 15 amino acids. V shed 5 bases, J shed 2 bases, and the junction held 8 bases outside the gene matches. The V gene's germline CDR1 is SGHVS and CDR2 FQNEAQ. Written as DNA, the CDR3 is TGTGCCAGCAGCCGTACCTCGGGACAGCAAGAGACCCAGTACTTC. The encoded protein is CASSRTSGQQETQYF.

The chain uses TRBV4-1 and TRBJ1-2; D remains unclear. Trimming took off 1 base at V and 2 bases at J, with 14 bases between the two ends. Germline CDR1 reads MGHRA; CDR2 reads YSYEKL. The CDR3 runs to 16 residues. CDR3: CASSQVSPGGNYGYTF. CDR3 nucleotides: TGCGCCAGCAGCCAAGTATCCCCAGGAGGCAACTATGGCTACACCTTC.

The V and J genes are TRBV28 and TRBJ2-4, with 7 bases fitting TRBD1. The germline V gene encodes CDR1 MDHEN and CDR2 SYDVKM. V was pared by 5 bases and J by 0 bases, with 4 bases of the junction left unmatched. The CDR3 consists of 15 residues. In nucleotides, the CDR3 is TGTGCCAGCAGTCCGACAGGGTTAGCCAAAAACATTCAGTACTTC. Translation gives CASSPTGLAKNIQYF.

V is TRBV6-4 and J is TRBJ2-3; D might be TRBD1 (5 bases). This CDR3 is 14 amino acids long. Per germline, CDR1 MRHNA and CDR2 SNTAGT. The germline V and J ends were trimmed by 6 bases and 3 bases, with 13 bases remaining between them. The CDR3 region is CASSPQGLTDTQYF. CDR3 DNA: TGTGCCAGCAGCCCCCAGGGTTTGACAGATACGCAGTATTTT.

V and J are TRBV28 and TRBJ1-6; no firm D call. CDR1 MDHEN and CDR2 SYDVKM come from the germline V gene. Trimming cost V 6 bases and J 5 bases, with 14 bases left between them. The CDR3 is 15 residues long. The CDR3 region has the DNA TGTGCCAGCAGGCCACCCACTGGAGATAATTCACCCCTCCACTTT. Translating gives CASRPPTGDNSPLHF.

CDR3 sequence (DNA): TGTGCCAGCAGCGCGGAAACCGGGGAGCTGTTTTTT. Its translation is CASSAETGELFF. The chain links TRBV6-5 to TRBJ2-2; D is uncertain. V lost 6 bases and J lost 5, with 7 bases in between. This CDR3 contains 12 residues. The germline V gene encodes CDR1 MNHEY and CDR2 SVGAGI.

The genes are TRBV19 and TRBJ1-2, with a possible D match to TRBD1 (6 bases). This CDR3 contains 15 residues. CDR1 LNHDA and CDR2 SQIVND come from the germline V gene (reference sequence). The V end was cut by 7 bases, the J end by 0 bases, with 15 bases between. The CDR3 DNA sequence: TGTGCCAGTACCGGGGGGCCAGACGCTAACTATGGCTACACCTTC. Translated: CASTGGPDANYGYTF.

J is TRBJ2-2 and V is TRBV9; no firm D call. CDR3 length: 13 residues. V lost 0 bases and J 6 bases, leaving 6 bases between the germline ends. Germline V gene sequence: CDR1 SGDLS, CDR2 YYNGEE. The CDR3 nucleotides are TGTGCCAGCAGCGTAGCCCACTCCGGGGAGCTGTTTTTT. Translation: CASSVAHSGELFF.

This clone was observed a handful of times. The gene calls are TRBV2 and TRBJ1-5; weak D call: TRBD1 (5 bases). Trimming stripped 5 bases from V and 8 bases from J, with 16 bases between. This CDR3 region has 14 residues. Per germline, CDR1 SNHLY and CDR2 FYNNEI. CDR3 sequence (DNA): TGTGCCAGCAGTTCCGACAGCCTGTTGGAGCCCCAGCATTTT. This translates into CASSSDSLLEPQHF.